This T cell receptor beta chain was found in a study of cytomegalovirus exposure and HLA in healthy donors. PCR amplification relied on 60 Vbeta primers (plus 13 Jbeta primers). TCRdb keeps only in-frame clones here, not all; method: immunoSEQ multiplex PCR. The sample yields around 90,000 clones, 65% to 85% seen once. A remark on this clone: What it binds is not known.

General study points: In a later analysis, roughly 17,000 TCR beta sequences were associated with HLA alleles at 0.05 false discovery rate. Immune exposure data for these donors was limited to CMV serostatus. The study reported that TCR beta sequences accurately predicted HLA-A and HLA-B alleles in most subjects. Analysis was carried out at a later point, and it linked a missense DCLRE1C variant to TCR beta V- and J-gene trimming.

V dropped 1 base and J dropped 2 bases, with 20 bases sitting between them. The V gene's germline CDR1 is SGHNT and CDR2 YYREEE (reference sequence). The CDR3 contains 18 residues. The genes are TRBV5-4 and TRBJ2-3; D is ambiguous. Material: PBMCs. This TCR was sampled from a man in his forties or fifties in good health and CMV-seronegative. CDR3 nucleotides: TGTGCCAGCAGCTTGAAATGGAGCTCCACCAGACTCACAGATACGCAGTATTTT. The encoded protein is CASSLKWSSTRLTDTQYF.